The 23 T cell receptor beta chains given below trace back to one sample, sequenced in a study of cytomegalovirus exposure and HLA in healthy donors. PCR amplification relied on 60 Vbeta primers (plus 13 Jbeta primers). Clones were read by immunoSEQ multiplex PCR, and TCRdb kept only the in-frame ones, dropping some. This sample carries 130,000 to 150,000 clones, roughly 76% of them seen once, and the ten largest clones take about 3.8%. The sample comprised PBMCs. The receptors were gathered from a young man in good health and CMV-seronegative.

V is TRBV27 and J is TRBJ2-5, with D tentatively TRBD1 (5 bases). The CDR3 extends over 15 amino acids. V was shortened by 4 bases and J by 0 bases, with 12 bases between the two germline ends. The germline V gene encodes CDR1 MNHEY and CDR2 SMNVEV (reference sequence). Here the CDR3 DNA reads TGTGCCAGCAGTTGGGGCCCCAAGAACCAAGAGACCCAGTACTTC. It encodes CASSWGPKNQETQYF.

V usage is TRBV27 and J usage is TRBJ2-1; D perhaps matches TRBD1 (5 bases). Trimming left V 10 bases short and J 8 bases short, with 18 bases between. CDR1 and CDR2 from the germline V gene are MNHEY and SMNVEV (reference sequence). The CDR3 is made up of 13 amino acids. CDR3 amino acids: CATQGSVFDEQFF. The CDR3 coding sequence is TGTGCCACCCAGGGCTCCGTTTTCGATGAGCAGTTCTTC.

The rearrangement uses TRBV6-4 and TRBJ2-5, with 8 bases aligning to TRBD1. Germline trimming cut 0 bases from V and 7 bases from J; bases unmatched to any gene: 13. The CDR3 length is 17 residues. Germline V gene sequence: CDR1 MRHNA, CDR2 SNTAGT. CDR3 sequence (DNA): TGTGCCAGCAGTGACTCCAACAGGCAGGGGGCCGGTGGGACCCAGTACTTC. Protein product: CASSDSNRQGAGGTQYF.

The chain links TRBV2 to TRBJ1-4; 7 bases align to TRBD1. With 6 bases clipped from V and 4 bases from J, the junction kept 5 bases outside the gene matches. CDR1 is SNHLY and CDR2 is FYNNEI in the germline V gene. The length of the CDR3 is 14 residues. This CDR3 reads CASRTGQHNEKLFF. Here the CDR3 DNA reads TGTGCCAGCAGGACGGGACAGCATAATGAAAAACTGTTTTTT.

This sequence joins TRBV15 and TRBJ1-1; 9 positions match TRBD1. The germline V gene encodes CDR1 LNHNV and CDR2 YYDKDF (reference sequence). Trimming at V came to 2 bases and at J to 0 bases, leaving 1 base not matched to a gene. The CDR3 contains 15 residues. The CDR3 loop reads CATSRRDRVNTEAFF. The DNA of the CDR3 is TGTGCCACCAGCAGACGGGACAGGGTGAACACTGAAGCTTTCTTT.

CDR3 DNA: TGTGCCATCAGTCCACCGGGCGGGGAGCTGTTTTTT. It yields the protein CAISPPGGELFF. The chain recombines TRBV10-3 with TRBJ2-2; no reliable D call. This CDR3 contains 12 residues. V shed 5 bases and J shed 7 bases, with 8 bases lying between them. Germline assignment: CDR1 ENHRY and CDR2 SYGVKD.

The J gene is TRBJ2-1, the V gene TRBV5-1, with 10 bases that match TRBD2. The CDR3 has 14 residues. Germline CDR1 reads SGHRS; CDR2 reads YFSETQ. V gave up 6 bases and J gave up 7 bases; unmatched junction bases: 7. This CDR3 is CASIPASGRNEQFF. In DNA form, the CDR3 reads TGCGCCAGCATTCCGGCTAGCGGGAGAAATGAGCAGTTCTTC.

This chain uses TRBV2 with TRBJ1-2, with unresolved D. Per germline, CDR1 SNHLY and CDR2 FYNNEI. V was trimmed by 2 bases and J by 1 base, leaving 11 bases between them. This CDR3 is built from 15 residues. The CDR3 loop is CASSEMSGVNYGYTF. The CDR3 nucleotides are TGTGCCAGCAGTGAAATGTCAGGCGTTAACTATGGCTACACCTTC.

The rearrangement uses TRBV7-3 and TRBJ2-5; D unresolved. This CDR3 is 14 amino acids long. Germline V gives CDR1 SGHTA, CDR2 FQGTGA. Trimming removed 2 bases from V and 0 bases from J, with 7 bases in between. In nucleotides, the CDR3 is TGTGCCAGCAGCTTAGATCAGTACCAAGAGACCCAGTACTTC. Its protein product is CASSLDQYQETQYF.

The chain is built from TRBV7-9 and TRBJ1-6, with D possibly being TRBD1 (5 bases). V shed 6 bases and J shed 6 bases, with 21 bases lying between them. This CDR3 is 17 amino acids long. Germline V gene sequence: CDR1 SEHNR, CDR2 FQNEAQ (reference sequence). The CDR3 reads CASSHELPGISNSPLHF. The CDR3 nucleotides are TGTGCCAGCAGTCACGAACTTCCAGGGATTTCTAATTCACCCCTCCACTTT.

The CDR3 coding sequence is TGTGCCAGCAGGGAGGTTTACGAGCAGTACTTC. Translated: CASREVYEQYF. The chain joins TRBV6-1 to TRBJ2-7, with D maybe TRBD2 (5 bases). V lost 6 bases and J lost 4, with 7 bases in between. The CDR3 totals 11 residues. The germline CDR1 and CDR2 sequences are MNHNS and SASEGT.

The gene calls are TRBV6-1 and TRBJ2-7, with 7 bases matching TRBD1. The V segment lost 1 base and the J segment 4 bases; nucleotides outside the gene matches: 4. The CDR3 totals 14 residues. CDR1 is MNHNS and CDR2 is SASEGT in the germline V gene. The CDR3 coding sequence is TGTGCCAGCAGTGAAGGGGACAGACTATACGAGCAGTACTTC. Protein sequence: CASSEGDRLYEQYF.

The chain is built from TRBV28 and TRBJ1-2, with D possibly being TRBD1 (6 bases). Per the germline V gene, CDR1 is MDHEN and CDR2 is SYDVKM. The V end lost 8 bases, the J end lost 1 base, and 8 bases lay between the germline ends. CDR3 length equals 12 residues. Written as DNA, the CDR3 is TGTGCCAGCCAGGACAGTAACTATGGCTACACCTTC. This codes for CASQDSNYGYTF.

The V call is TRBV7-2, the J call TRBJ2-3; 9 positions agree with TRBD2. CDR1 and CDR2 (germline): SGHTA, FQGNSA. Unmatched junction bases numbered 17, after V lost 1 base and J lost 6 bases. The CDR3 covers 19 residues. DNA of the CDR3: TGTGCCAGCAGCTTAGTTACCCCCTGGGTAGCGGGGGAACCGGATACGCAGTATTTT. It yields the protein CASSLVTPWVAGEPDTQYF. Using reference TRBV7-2 and TRBJ2-3 for the parts outside the CDR3, the full variable domain is GAGVSQSPSNKVTEKGKDVELRCDPISGHTALYWYRQSLGQGLEFLIYFQGNSAPDKSGLPSDRFSAERTGGSVSTLTIQRTQQEDSAVYLCASSLVTPWVAGEPDTQYFGPGTRLTVL.

This sequence joins TRBV5-6 and TRBJ2-7; TRBD2 matches at 10 bases. CDR3 size: 16 residues. Germline CDR1 SGHDT, CDR2 YYEEEE. Germline trimming cut 5 bases from V and 7 bases from J; bases unmatched to any gene: 15. The CDR3 coding sequence is TGTGCCAGCAGTTCTGCCAGGACTAGCGGAGCTTGGGAGCAGTACTTC. It translates to CASSSARTSGAWEQYF.

In its sample, this clone was seen a few times. The chain recombines TRBV11-2 with TRBJ2-7, with 10 bases aligning to TRBD2. CDR1 is SGHAT, CDR2 FQNNGV, per germline. Trimming cost V 1 base and J 3 bases; bases outside gene matches: 6. The CDR3 is 16 residues long. The CDR3 DNA is TGTGCCAGCAGCTTAGCACCCCCTAGCGGGAGCTACGAGCAGTACTTC. Protein product: CASSLAPPSGSYEQYF.

The rearrangement joins TRBV6-5 to TRBJ2-2; possibly TRBD2 for D (6 bases). Trimming took 2 bases from V and 5 from J, leaving 12 bases between them. The CDR3 loop spans 15 amino acids. In germline, CDR1 is MNHEY, CDR2 SVGAGI. CDR3 nucleotide sequence: TGTGCCAGCAGTTACCGGGGGATTGGTACCGGGGAGCTGTTTTTT. Amino acids: CASSYRGIGTGELFF.

This sequence joins TRBV9 and TRBJ2-7; TRBD1 might be the D (7 bases). Trimming took off 4 bases at V and 3 bases at J, with 8 bases between the two ends. Germline CDR1 and CDR2: SGDLS and YYNGEE. The CDR3 is made up of 12 amino acids. The CDR3 DNA is TGTGCCAGCAGCCAGGGGGGCTACGAGCAGTACTTC. Translated: CASSQGGYEQYF.

This chain joins TRBV30 and TRBJ2-1, with D unclear. The germline V gene has CDR1 GTSNPN and CDR2 SVGIG (reference sequence). The germline V and J ends were trimmed by 2 bases and 2 bases, with 10 bases remaining between them. CDR3 length: 14 residues. CDR3 sequence reads: CAWSYRIAYNEQFF. CDR3 sequence (DNA): TGTGCCTGGAGTTATCGAATAGCCTACAATGAGCAGTTCTTC.

This sequence joins TRBV11-3 and TRBJ2-3, with 7 bases matching TRBD1. The CDR3 sequence is 16 residues long. V was clipped by 5 bases and J by 6 bases; unmatched bases: 14. CDR1 is SGHNT and CDR2 is YENEEA in the germline V gene. The CDR3 DNA sequence: TGTGCCAGCAGCGCCGGGACAGCCCCCGTCATGGATACGCAGTATTTT. Its protein product is CASSAGTAPVMDTQYF.

The gene calls are TRBV29-1 and TRBJ2-1; 10 nucleotides agree with TRBD2. The CDR3 runs 15 residues. Looked up from germline, CDR1 is SQVTM and CDR2 is ANQGSEA. V dropped 5 bases and J dropped 8; count of bases not matched to a gene: 12. This CDR3 is CSVLASGGPSHEQFF. The CDR3 DNA reads TGCAGCGTTCTGGCTAGCGGGGGCCCATCCCATGAGCAGTTCTTC.

The chain uses TRBV7-9 and TRBJ2-2; 10 positions match TRBD2. Germline V gene data show CDR1 as SEHNR and CDR2 as FQNEAQ (reference sequence). The CDR3 consists of 17 residues. The V gene end was trimmed by 3 bases and the J gene end by 4 bases; junction bases not matched to a gene: 8. The CDR3 loop reads CASSFGLAVGGTGELFF. CDR3 bases: TGTGCCAGCAGCTTCGGACTAGCGGTAGGGGGCACCGGGGAGCTGTTTTTT.

The rearrangement uses TRBV7-9 and TRBJ1-3, with D tentatively TRBD1 (6 bases). The germline V gene encodes CDR1 SEHNR and CDR2 FQNEAQ (reference sequence). V gave up 5 bases and J gave up 1 base, with 12 bases separating them. This CDR3 is built from 15 residues. The CDR3 DNA sequence: TGTGCCAGCAGCCCTCAAACAGGGTCTGGAAACACCATATATTTT. Its translation is CASSPQTGSGNTIYF.